The rows below give T cell receptor beta chains drawn from one sample of a study of CD8+ T cells in alopecia areata. The table came from immunoSEQ multiplex PCR; TCRdb's copy has only in-frame clones and leaves some out. Among approximately 130,000 clones, around 50% were seen once, and the ten largest hold 8% to 11%. Sequencing was carried out using NKG2D-low CD8+ T cells sorted from blood. All receptors come from a human donor with alopecia areata. Each CDR3 is given with its conserved first and last residue. The D gene is left open where the match is weak. Not all rows give a size; the values are once, few, many and, for expanded clones, a class.

>TRBJ2-7|TRBV27|NA|NA
CASRGPSYEQYF
TGTGCCAGCAGGGGACCATCCTACGAGCAGTACTTC
>TRBJ2-3|TRBV29-1|few|TRBD2
CSVRTFEGSGSLTDTQYF
TGCAGCGTTCGAACGTTTGAGGGTAGCGGGAGTCTGACAGATACGCAGTATTTT
>TRBJ2-5|TRBV27|NA|NA
CASSLRRETQYF
TGTGCCAGCAGTTTGCGTCGGGAGACCCAGTACTTC
>TRBJ1-1|TRBV4-3|NA|TRBD1
CASTYRGKSEAFF
TGCGCCAGCACCTACAGGGGTAAATCTGAAGCTTTCTTT
>TRBJ2-1|TRBV29-1|NA|NA
CSVEEYGSNEQFF
TGCAGCGTTGAAGAGTACGGGAGCAATGAGCAGTTCTTC
>TRBJ2-2|TRBV28|NA|TRBD2
CASESLAGENTGELFF
TGTGCCAGCGAGTCCCTAGCGGGGGAGAACACCGGGGAGCTGTTTTTT
>TRBJ2-1|TRBV11-2|NA|NA
CASSLGGREQFF
TGTGCCAGCAGCTTAGGAGGGAGGGAGCAGTTCTTC
>TRBJ2-1|TRBV15|NA|TRBD2
CATSRGWEGMSNEQFF
TGTGCCACCAGCAGAGGTTGGGAGGGTATGTCCAATGAGCAGTTCTTC
>TRBJ2-1|TRBV29-1|few|TRBD2
CTERGPGNEQFF
TGCACCGAGCGGGGGCCCGGCAATGAGCAGTTCTTC
>TRBJ2-3|TRBV29-1|few|NA
CSVEDGEWDTDTQYF
TGCAGCGTTGAAGACGGGGAATGGGACACAGATACGCAGTATTTT
>TRBJ2-4|TRBV29-1|few|TRBD1
CSGGTGASNIQYF
TGCAGCGGGGGAACAGGGGCCTCGAACATTCAGTACTTC
>TRBJ1-1|TRBV29-1|few|TRBD1
CSVGTGETEAFF
TGCAGCGTAGGGACAGGGGAAACTGAAGCTTTCTTT
>TRBJ1-1|TRBV5-6|NA|NA
CASSWQGTEAFF
TGTGCCAGCAGTTGGCAGGGCACTGAAGCTTTCTTT
>TRBJ2-1|TRBV2|NA|NA
CASSGHEQFF
TGTGCCAGCAGTGGCCATGAGCAGTTCTTC
>TRBJ2-1|TRBV30|few|NA
CAGGRTNEQFF
TGTGCCGGCGGTAGGACCAATGAGCAGTTCTTC
>TRBJ2-7|TRBV2|few|TRBD2
CAIRPSGSYEQYF
TGTGCCATCAGGCCTAGCGGCAGCTACGAGCAGTACTTC